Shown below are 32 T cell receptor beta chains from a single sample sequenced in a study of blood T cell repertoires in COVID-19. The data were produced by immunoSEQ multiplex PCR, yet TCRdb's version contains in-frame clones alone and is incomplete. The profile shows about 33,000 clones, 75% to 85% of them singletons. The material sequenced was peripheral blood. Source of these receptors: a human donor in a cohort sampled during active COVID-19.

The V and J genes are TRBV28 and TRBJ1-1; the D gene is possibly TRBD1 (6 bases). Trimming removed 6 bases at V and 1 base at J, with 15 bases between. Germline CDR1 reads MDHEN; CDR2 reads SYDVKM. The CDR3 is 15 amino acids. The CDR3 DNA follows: TGTGCCAGCAGACCTGCGACAGGCCGGAACACTGAAGCTTTCTTT. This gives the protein CASRPATGRNTEAFF.

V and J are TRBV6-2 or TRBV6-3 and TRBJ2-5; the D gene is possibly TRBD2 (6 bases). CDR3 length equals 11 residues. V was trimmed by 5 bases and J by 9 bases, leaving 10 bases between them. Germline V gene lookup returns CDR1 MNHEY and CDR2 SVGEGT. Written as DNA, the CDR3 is TGTGCCAGCAGTCACGGGACTGCCCAGTACTTC. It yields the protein CASSHGTAQYF.

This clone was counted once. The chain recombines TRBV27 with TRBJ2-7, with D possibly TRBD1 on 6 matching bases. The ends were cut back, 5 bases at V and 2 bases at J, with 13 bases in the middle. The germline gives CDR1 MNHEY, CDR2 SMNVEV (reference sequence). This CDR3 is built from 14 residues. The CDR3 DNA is TGTGCCAGCAGTACCGTACAGGGTCCCTACGAGCAGTACTTC. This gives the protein CASSTVQGPYEQYF.

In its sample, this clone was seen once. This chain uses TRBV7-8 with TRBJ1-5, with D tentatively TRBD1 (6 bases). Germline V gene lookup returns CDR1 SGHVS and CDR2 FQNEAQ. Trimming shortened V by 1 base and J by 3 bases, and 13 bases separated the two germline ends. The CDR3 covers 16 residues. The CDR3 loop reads CASSLEGGHFNQPQHF. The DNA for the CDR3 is TGTGCCAGCAGCTTAGAAGGGGGACACTTCAATCAGCCCCAGCATTTT.

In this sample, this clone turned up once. CDR3 DNA: TGTGCCAGCAGCTTACAGGGGGCAGGGGAAAAACTGTTTTTT. Its translation is CASSLQGAGEKLFF. The rearrangement links TRBV7-2 to TRBJ1-4; 8 bases map to TRBD1. J was trimmed by 8 bases and V by 2 bases; bases with no gene match: 4. The CDR3 is made up of 14 amino acids. Germline loops: CDR1 SGHTA, CDR2 FQGNSA.

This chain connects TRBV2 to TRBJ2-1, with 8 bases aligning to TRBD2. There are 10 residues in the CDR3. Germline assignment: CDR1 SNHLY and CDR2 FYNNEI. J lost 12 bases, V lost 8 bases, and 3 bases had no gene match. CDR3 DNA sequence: TGTGCCAGCGCGGGGGGCCCGCAGTTCTTC. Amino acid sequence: CASAGGPQFF.

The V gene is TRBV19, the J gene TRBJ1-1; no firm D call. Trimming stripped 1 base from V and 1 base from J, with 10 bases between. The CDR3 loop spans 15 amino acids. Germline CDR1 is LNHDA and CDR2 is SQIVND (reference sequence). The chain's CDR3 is CASSIAVLKNTEAFF. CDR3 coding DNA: TGTGCCAGTAGTATAGCCGTTCTTAAGAACACTGAAGCTTTCTTT.

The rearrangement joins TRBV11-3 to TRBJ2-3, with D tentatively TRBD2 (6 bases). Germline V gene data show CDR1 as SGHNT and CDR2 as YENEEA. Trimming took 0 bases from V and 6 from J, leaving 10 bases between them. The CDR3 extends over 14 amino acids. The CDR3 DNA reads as TGTGCCAGCAGCTTAGAGGGGGGTGCGGATACGCAGTATTTT. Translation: CASSLEGGADTQYF.

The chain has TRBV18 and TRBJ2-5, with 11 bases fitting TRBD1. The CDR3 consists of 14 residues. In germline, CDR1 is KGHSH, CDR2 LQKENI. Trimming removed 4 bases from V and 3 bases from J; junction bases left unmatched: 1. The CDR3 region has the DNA TGTGCCAGCTCACGGACAGGGGGCGAAGAGACCCAGTACTTC. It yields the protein CASSRTGGEETQYF.

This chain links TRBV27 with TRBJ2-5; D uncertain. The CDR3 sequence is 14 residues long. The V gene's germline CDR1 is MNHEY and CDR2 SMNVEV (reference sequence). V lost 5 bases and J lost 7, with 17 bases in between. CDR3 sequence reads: CASSPPGAPGTQYF. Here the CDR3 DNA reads TGTGCCAGCAGTCCGCCCGGAGCGCCGGGGACCCAGTACTTC.

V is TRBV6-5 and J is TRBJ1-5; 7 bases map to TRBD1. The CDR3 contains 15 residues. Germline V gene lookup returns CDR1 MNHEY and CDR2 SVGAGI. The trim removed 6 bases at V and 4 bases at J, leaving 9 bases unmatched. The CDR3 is CASRAGTASNQPQHF. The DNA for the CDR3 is TGTGCCAGCAGAGCCGGGACAGCTTCGAATCAGCCCCAGCATTTT.

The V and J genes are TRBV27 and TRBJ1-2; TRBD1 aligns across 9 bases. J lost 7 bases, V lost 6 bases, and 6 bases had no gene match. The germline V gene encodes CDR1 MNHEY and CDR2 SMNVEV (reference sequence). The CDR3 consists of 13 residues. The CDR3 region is CASRGQGYRGYTF. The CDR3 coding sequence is TGTGCCAGCAGGGGACAGGGCTATCGTGGCTACACCTTC.

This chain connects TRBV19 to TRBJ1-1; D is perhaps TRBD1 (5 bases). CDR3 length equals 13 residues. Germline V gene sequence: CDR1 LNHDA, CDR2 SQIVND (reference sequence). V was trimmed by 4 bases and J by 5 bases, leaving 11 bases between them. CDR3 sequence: CASSSQGRTEAFF. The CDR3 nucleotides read TGTGCCAGTAGTAGCCAGGGCCGGACTGAAGCTTTCTTT.

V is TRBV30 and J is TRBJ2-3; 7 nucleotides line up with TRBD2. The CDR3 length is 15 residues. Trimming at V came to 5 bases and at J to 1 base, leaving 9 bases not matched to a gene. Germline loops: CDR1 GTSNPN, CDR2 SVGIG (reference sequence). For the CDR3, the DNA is TGTGCCTGGGGGGGAGGACTAGGAGGCACAGATACGCAGTATTTT. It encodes CAWGGGLGGTDTQYF.

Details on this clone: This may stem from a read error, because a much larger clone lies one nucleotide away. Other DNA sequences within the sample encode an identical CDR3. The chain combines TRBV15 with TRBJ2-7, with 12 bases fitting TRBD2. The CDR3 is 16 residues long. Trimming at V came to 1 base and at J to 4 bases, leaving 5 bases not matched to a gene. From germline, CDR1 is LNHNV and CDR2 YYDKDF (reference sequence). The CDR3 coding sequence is TGTGCCACCAGCAGAGTGCTAGCGGGGGGGCTGTACGAGCAGTACTTC. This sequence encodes CATSRVLAGGLYEQYF.

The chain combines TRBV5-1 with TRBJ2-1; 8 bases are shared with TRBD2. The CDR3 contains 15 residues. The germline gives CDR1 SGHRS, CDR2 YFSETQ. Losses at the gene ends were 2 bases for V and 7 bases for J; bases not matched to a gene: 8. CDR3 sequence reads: CASSFGAGGVNEQFF. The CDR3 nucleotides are TGCGCCAGCAGCTTTGGGGCGGGGGGCGTAAATGAGCAGTTCTTC.

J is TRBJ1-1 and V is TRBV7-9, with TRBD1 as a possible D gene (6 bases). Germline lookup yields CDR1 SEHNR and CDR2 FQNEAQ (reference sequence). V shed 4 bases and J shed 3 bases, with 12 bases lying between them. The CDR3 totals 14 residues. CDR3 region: CASSSGTSYTEAFF. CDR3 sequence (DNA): TGTGCCAGCAGCTCCGGGACAAGTTACACTGAAGCTTTCTTT.

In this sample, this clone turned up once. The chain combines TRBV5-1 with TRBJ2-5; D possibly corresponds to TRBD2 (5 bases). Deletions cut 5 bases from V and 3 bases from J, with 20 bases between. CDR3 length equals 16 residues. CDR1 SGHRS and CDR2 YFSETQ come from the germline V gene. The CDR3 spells CASSNPYRDYEETQYF. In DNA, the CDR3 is TGCGCCAGCAGTAACCCATACAGAGACTACGAAGAGACCCAGTACTTC.

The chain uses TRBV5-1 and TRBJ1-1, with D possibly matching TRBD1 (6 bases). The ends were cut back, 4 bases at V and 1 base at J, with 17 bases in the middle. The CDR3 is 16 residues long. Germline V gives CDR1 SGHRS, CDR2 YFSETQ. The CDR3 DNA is TGCGCCAGCAGCCCCCGCACAGTGGGGGCGAACACTGAAGCTTTCTTT. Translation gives CASSPRTVGANTEAFF.

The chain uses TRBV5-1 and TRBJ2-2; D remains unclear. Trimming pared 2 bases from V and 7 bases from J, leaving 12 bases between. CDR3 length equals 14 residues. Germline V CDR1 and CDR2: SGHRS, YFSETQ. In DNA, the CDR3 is TGCGCCAGCAGCTTAACCTCGCGCAACGGGGAGCTGTTTTTT. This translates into CASSLTSRNGELFF.

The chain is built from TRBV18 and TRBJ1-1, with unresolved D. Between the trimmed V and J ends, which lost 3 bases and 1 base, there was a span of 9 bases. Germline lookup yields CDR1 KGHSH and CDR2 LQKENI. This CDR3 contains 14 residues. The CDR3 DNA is TGTGCCAGCTCACCCCTAGCCAGGAACACTGAAGCTTTCTTT. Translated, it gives CASSPLARNTEAFF.

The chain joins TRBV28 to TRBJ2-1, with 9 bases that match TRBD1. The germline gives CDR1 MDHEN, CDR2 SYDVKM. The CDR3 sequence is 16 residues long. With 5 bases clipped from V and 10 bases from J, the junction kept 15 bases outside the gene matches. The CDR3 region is CASSPPGTGTGSEQFF. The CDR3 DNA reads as TGTGCCAGCAGTCCCCCCGGGACAGGGACCGGATCGGAGCAGTTCTTC.

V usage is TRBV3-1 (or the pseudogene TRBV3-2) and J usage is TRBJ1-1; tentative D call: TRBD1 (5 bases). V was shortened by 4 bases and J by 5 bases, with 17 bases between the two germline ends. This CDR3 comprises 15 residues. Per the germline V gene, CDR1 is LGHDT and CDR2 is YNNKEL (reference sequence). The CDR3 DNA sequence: TGTGCCAGCAGCCGGGTGGTAGGGGTGAGTACTGAAGCTTTCTTT. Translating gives CASSRVVGVSTEAFF.

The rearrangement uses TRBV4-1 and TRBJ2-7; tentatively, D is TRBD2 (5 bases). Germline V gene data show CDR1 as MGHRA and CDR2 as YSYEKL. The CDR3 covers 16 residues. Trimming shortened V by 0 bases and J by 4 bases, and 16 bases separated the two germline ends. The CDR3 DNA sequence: TGCGCCAGCAGCCAAGAAGTCGCAGTCGGGGTTTACGAGCAGTACTTC. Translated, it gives CASSQEVAVGVYEQYF.

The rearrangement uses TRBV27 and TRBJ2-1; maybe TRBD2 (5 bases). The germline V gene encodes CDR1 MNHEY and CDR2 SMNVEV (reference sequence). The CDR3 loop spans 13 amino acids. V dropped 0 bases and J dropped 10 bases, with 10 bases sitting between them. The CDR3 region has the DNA TGTGCCAGCAGTTTATCGAGGGTTGGAGAGCAGTTCTTC. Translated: CASSLSRVGEQFF.

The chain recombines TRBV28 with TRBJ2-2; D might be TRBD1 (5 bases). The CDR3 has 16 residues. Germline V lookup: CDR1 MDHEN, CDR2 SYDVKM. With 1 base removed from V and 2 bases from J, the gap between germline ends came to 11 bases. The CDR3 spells CASSLFGRVNTGELFF. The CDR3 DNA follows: TGTGCCAGCAGTTTATTCGGCAGGGTTAACACCGGGGAGCTGTTTTTT.

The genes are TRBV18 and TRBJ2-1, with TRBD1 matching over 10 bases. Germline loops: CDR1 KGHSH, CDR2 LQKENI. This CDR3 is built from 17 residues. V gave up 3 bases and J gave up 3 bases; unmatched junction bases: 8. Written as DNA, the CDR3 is TGTGCCAGCTCACCCCCCCCCGGGACAGGGGTCTACAATGAGCAGTTCTTC. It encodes CASSPPPGTGVYNEQFF.

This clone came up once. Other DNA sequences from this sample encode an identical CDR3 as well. This CDR3 reads CASSYTGQGSGYTF. The CDR3 DNA follows: TGTGCCAGCAGTTACACCGGACAGGGAAGTGGCTACACCTTC. J is TRBJ1-2 and V is TRBV6-5; 8 bases agree with TRBD1. Germline CDR1 reads MNHEY; CDR2 reads SVGAGI. V lost 2 bases and J lost 7; bases outside the gene matches: 6. The CDR3 contains 14 residues.

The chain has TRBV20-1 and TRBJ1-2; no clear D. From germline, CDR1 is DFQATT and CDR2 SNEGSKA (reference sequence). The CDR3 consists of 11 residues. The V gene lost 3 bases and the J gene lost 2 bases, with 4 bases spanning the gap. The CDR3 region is CSARENYGYTF. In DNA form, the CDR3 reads TGCAGTGCTAGGGAGAACTATGGCTACACCTTC.

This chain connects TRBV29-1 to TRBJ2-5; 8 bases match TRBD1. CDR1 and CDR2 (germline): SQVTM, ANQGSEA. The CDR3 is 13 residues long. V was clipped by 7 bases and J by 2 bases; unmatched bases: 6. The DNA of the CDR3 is TGCAGCGGGGACGGGACAGGACAAGAGACCCAGTACTTC. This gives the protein CSGDGTGQETQYF.

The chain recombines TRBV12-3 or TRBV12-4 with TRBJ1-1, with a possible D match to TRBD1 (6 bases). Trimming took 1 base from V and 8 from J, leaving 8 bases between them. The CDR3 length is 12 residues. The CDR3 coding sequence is TGTGCCAGCAGTTTAGTCAGGGGAGAAGCTTTCTTT. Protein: CASSLVRGEAFF.

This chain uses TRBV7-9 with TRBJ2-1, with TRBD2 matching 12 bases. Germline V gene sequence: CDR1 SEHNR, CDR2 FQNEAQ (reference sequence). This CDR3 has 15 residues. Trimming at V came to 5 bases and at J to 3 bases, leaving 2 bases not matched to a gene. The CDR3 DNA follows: TGTGCCAGCAGCCGACTAGCGGGGGACTACAATGAGCAGTTCTTC. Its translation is CASSRLAGDYNEQFF.